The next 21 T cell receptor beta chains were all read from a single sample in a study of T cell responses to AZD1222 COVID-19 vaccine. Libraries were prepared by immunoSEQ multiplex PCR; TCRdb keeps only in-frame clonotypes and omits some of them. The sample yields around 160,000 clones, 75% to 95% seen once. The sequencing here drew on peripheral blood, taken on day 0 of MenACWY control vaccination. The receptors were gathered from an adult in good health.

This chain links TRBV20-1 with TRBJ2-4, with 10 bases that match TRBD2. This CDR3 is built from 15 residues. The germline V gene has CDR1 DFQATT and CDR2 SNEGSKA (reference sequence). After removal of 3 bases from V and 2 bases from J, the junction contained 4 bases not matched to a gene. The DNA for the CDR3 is TGCAGTGCTAGTGCTAGCGGGAGATCCAAAAACATTCAGTACTTC. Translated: CSASASGRSKNIQYF.

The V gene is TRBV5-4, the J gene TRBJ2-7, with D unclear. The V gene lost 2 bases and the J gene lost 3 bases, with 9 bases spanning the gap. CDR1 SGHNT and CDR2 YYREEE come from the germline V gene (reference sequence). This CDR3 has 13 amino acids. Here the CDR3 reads CASSLTGNYEQYF. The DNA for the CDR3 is TGTGCCAGCAGCTTAACTGGTAACTACGAGCAGTACTTC.

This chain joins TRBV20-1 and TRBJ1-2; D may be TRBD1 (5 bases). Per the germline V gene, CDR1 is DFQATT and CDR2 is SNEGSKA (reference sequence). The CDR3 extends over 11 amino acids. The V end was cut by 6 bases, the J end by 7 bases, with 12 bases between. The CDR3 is CSASTAGGYTF. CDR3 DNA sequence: TGCAGTGCCTCGACAGCTGGTGGCTACACCTTC.

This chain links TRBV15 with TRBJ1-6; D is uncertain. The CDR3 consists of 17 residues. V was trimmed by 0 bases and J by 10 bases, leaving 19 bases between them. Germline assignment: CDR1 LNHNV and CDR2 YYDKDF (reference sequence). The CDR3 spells CATSRDHVVGFSSPLHF. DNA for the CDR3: TGTGCCACCAGCAGAGATCATGTTGTGGGATTCAGCTCACCCCTCCACTTT.

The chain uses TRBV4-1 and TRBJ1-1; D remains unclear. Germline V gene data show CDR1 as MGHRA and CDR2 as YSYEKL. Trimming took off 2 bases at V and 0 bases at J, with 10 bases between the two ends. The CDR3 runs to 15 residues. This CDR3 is CASSQSPQLNTEAFF. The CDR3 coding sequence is TGCGCCAGCAGCCAATCGCCACAGTTGAACACTGAAGCTTTCTTT.

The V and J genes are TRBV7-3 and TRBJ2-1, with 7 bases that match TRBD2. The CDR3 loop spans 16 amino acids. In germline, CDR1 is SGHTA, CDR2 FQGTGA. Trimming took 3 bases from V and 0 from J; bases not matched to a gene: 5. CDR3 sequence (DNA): TGTGCCAGCAGCTTGCTAGCGGAGAGCTCCTACAATGAGCAGTTCTTC. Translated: CASSLLAESSYNEQFF.

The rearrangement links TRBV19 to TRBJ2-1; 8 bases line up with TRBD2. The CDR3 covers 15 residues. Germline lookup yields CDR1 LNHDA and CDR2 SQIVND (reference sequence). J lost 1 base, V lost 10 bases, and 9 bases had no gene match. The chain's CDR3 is CATSGYVGSYNEQFF. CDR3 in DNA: TGTGCCACTAGCGGGTACGTTGGGTCCTACAATGAGCAGTTCTTC.

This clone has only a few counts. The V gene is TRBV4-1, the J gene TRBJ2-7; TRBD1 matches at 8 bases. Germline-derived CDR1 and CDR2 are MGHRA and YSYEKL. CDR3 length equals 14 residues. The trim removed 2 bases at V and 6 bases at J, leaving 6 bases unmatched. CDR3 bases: TGCGCCAGCAGCCAATGGGACAGGTCGACCGAGCAGTACTTC. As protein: CASSQWDRSTEQYF.

The chain's CDR3 is CASSHSGGRTEAFF. The CDR3 DNA is TGTGCCAGCTCCCACTCGGGGGGGAGAACTGAAGCTTTCTTT. The chain employs TRBV6-5 and TRBJ1-1; maybe TRBD1 (5 bases). The CDR3 runs 14 residues. Trimming stripped 8 bases from V and 5 bases from J, with 18 bases between. The germline CDR1 and CDR2 sequences are MNHEY and SVGAGI.

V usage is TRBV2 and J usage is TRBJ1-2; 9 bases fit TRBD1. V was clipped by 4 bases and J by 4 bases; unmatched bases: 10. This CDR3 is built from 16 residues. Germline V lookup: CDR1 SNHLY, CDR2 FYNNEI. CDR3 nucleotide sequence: TGTGCCAGCAGTGGAGCGACAGGGGGAAGTTTCTATGGCTACACCTTC. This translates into CASSGATGGSFYGYTF.

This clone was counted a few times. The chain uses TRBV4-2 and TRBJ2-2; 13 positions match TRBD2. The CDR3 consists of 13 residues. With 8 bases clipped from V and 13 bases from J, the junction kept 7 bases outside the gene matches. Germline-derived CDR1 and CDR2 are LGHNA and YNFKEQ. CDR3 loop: CASRGLAGAGLFF. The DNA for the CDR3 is TGTGCCAGCCGCGGACTAGCGGGAGCAGGGCTGTTTTTT.

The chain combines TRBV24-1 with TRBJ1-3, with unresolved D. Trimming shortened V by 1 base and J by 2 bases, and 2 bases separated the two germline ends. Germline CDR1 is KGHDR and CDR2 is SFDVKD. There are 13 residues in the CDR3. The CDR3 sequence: CATSDLPGNTIYF. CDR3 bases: TGTGCCACCAGTGATTTACCTGGAAACACCATATATTTT.

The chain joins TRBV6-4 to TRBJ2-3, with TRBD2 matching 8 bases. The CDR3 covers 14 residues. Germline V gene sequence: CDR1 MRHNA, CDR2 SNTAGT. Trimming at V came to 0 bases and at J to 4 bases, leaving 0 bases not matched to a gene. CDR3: CASSDSSGADTQYF. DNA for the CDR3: TGTGCCAGCAGTGACTCTAGCGGGGCAGATACGCAGTATTTT.

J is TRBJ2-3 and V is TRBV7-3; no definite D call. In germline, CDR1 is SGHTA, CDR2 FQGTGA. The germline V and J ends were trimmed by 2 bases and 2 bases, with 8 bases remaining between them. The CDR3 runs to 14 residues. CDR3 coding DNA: TGTGCCAGCAGCTTATCCGGCACCACAGATACGCAGTATTTT. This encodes CASSLSGTTDTQYF. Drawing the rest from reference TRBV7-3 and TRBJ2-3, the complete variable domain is GAGVSQTPSNKVTEKGKYVELRCDPISGHTALYWYRQSLGQGPEFLIYFQGTGAADDSGLPNDRFFAVRPEGSVSTLKIQRTERGDSAVYLCASSLSGTTDTQYFGPGTRLTVL.

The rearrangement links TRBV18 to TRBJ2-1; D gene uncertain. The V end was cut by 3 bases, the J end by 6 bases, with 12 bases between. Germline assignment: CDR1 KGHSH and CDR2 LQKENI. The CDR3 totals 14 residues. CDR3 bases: TGTGCCAGCTCACCGCCCGGTGCCCCCAATGAGCAGTTCTTC. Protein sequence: CASSPPGAPNEQFF.

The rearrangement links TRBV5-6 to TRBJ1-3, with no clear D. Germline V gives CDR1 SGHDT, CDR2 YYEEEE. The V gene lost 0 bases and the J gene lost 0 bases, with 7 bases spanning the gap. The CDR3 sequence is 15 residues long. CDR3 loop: CASSLGRSSGNTIYF. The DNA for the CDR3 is TGTGCCAGCAGCTTGGGGAGGAGCTCTGGAAACACCATATATTTT.

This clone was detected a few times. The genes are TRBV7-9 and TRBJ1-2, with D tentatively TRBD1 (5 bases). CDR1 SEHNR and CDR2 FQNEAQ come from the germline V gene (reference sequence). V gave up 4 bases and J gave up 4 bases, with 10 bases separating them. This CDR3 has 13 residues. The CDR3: CASSSSGRYGYTF. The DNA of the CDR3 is TGTGCCAGCAGCTCCTCAGGGCGCTATGGCTACACCTTC.

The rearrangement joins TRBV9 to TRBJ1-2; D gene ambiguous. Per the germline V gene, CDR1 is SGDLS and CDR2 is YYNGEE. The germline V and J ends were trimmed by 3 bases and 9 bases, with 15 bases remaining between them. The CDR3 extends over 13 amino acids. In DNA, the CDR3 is TGTGCCAGCAGCGACCCTTCGCGGGTGCGCTACACCTTC. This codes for CASSDPSRVRYTF.

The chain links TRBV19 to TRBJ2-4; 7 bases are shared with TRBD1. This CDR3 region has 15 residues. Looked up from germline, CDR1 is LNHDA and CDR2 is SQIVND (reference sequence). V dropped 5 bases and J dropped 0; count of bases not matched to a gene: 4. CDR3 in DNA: TGTGCCAGTAGTCCATGGGACAGAGCCAAAAACATTCAGTACTTC. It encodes CASSPWDRAKNIQYF.

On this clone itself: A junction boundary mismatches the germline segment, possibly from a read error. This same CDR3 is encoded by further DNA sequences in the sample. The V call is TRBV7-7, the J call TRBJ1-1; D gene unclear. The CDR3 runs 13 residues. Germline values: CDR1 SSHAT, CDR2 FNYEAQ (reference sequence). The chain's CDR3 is CASSLAENTEAFF. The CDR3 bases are TGTGCTAGCAGCTTAGCGGAGAACACTGAAGCTTTCTTT.

CDR3 residues: CASNPGQRVVNYGYTF. In DNA, the CDR3 is TGTGCCAGCAACCCAGGACAGAGAGTCGTTAACTATGGCTACACCTTC. This rearrangement joins TRBV28 to TRBJ1-2, with D tentatively TRBD1 (6 bases). Per germline, CDR1 MDHEN and CDR2 SYDVKM. The CDR3 runs 16 residues. Deletions cut 7 bases from V and 1 base from J, with 19 bases between.